This T cell receptor beta chain was captured by sequencing in a study of blood T cell repertoires in COVID-19. Study information: Donors in the United States, Italy and Spain gave samples during acute or convalescent COVID-19.

In the original analysis: How many nucleated cells were present was estimated from reference gene primer amplification. Using immunoSEQ multiplex PCR, the repertoire was profiled, and TCRdb retains in-frame clones only, with some absent. V, J and clone size reflect that table, while D and trimming were determined from the DNA. The sample carries about 74,000 clones, roughly 88% recorded once. There are 16 residues in the CDR3. CDR1 and CDR2 (germline): SGHNT, YYREEE (reference sequence). V was clipped by 4 bases and J by 7 bases; unmatched bases: 11. The chain employs TRBV5-4 and TRBJ1-6; TRBD1 matches 7 bases. The receptor was isolated from a woman at least 80 years old with acute or convalescent COVID-19. Sequenced: peripheral blood. In nucleotides, the CDR3 is TGTGCCAGCAGCGGGGGACAGTCCGGAACAAATTCACCCCTCCACTTT. Its translation: CASSGGQSGTNSPLHF.